The rows below give T cell receptor beta chains drawn from one sample of a study of blood T cells in healthy people across ages. TCRdb called the 5' RACE reads again in MiXCR, with one record for every CDR3 protein. The sample lists around 280,000 distinct CDR3 sequences, 27% occurring once. Sequenced: blood. These receptors all stem from a woman in her 70s in good health. CDR3s include the opening cysteine and the closing phenylalanine or tryptophan. A D gene is named only where the DNA matches it firmly. Clone size appears in some rows only: once, few, many, or a class for an expanded clone.

J,D,V,size,DNA,CDR3
TRBJ2-4,-,TRBV6-2/TRBV6-3,many,TGTGCCAGCAGTGGACAGCCCGGAGGGAACATTCAGTACTTC,CASSGQPGGNIQYF
TRBJ1-5,-,TRBV2,-,TGTGCCAGCAGTGAAGGGTCCGGACATCCCTCTCAGCCCCAGCATTTT,CASSEGSGHPSQPQHF
TRBJ2-2,-,TRBV28,-,TGTGCCAGCAGTGCCCCGGGGATTCGGACCGGGGAGCTGTTTTTT,CASSAPGIRTGELFF
TRBJ2-1,TRBD2,TRBV29-1,-,TGCAGCGCCCAGGGACTAGCGGGCGACAATGAGCAGTTCTTC,CSAQGLAGDNEQFF
TRBJ1-5,TRBD1,TRBV7-8,-,TGTGCCAGCAGCTCCGGTTCCGGGACAGGGGCATGGAGCAATCAGCCCCAGCATTTT,CASSSGSGTGAWSNQPQHF
TRBJ2-5,TRBD2,TRBV5-1,-,TGCGCCAGCAGCCAAGAGACTAGCGGGAGTGGACAGACCCAGTACTTC,CASSQETSGSGQTQYF
TRBJ2-6,TRBD1,TRBV28,-,TGTGCCAGCAGTTCAACGTTCACAGGGGCCGGGGCCAACGTCCTGACTTTC,CASSSTFTGAGANVLTF
TRBJ2-5,-,TRBV7-2,-,TGTGCCAGCAGCTTATTAGGGGCGAGGGACCAGTACTTC,CASSLLGARDQYF
TRBJ2-1,TRBD2,TRBV7-9,-,TGTGCCAGCAGCCGCAGCGGGGCAGATGAGCAGTTCTTC,CASSRSGADEQFF
TRBJ1-2,-,TRBV21-1,-,TGTGGGATTTGGGGGGACTATGGCTACACCTTC,CGIWGDYGYTF
TRBJ2-3,-,TRBV7-9,few,TGTGCCAGCAGCTTAAGGGGATCTAATACCCCTACCACAGATACGCAGTATTTT,CASSLRGSNTPTTDTQYF
TRBJ1-2,-,TRBV20-1,-,TGCAGTGTTTATGACAGTCAGCTCTATGGCTACACCTTC,CSVYDSQLYGYTF
TRBJ1-6,-,TRBV28,few,TGTGCCAGCCTAAGGCAGGGGAGCTCCTATAATTCACCCCTCCACTTT,CASLRQGSSYNSPLHF
TRBJ2-5,-,TRBV4-1,-,TGCGCCAGCAGCCCGGGTGACCTCAAGACCCAGTACTTC,CASSPGDLKTQYF
TRBJ2-7,-,TRBV6-5,-,TGTGCCAGCAGAAGAGGAAGACAGTCCTACGAGCAGTACTTC,CASRRGRQSYEQYF
TRBJ1-5,-,TRBV20-1,few,TGCAGTGCTAGAGGGGGCAGTTATAGCAATCAGCCCCAGCATTTT,CSARGGSYSNQPQHF
TRBJ2-2,TRBD1,TRBV28,-,TGTGCCAGCAAGCGGGACAGGGGTGCGGCCGGGGAGCTGTTTTTT,CASKRDRGAAGELFF
TRBJ2-1,TRBD2,TRBV12-3/TRBV12-4,-,TGTGCCAGCAGTTTAATCAACCTAGCGGGAGGGACCGCCTACAATGAGCAGTTCTTC,CASSLINLAGGTAYNEQFF
TRBJ2-7,-,TRBV20-1,few,TGCAGTGCCTCAACGGGGGGCGGGAGCCTCCTCGAGCAGTACTTC,CSASTGGGSLLEQYF
TRBJ2-1,TRBD2,TRBV6-2/TRBV6-3,many,TGTGCCAGCAGCGCCGGGGGGTTGGACAATGAGCAGTTCTTC,CASSAGGLDNEQFF
TRBJ2-1,TRBD2,TRBV5-1,-,TGCGCCAGCAGCGAGGGACTAGCGGGAGTCGATGAGCAGTTCTTC,CASSEGLAGVDEQFF
TRBJ2-7,-,TRBV9,few,TGTGCCAGCACTCCGGGGCAGAATTCCTACGAGCAGTACTTC,CASTPGQNSYEQYF
TRBJ2-5,-,TRBV18,-,TGTGCCAGCTCACCGTTGCCAGCAGAGACCCAGTACTTC,CASSPLPAETQYF
TRBJ2-7,-,TRBV7-2,-,TGTGCCAGCAGCTTAGGTTTCAGGGGTGAGCAGTACTTC,CASSLGFRGEQYF
TRBJ2-6,TRBD1,TRBV18,-,TGTGCCAGCTCACTCGGACAGGGGACCTCTGGGGCCAACGTCCTGACTTTC,CASSLGQGTSGANVLTF
TRBJ2-2,-,TRBV4-3,few,TGCGCCAGCAGCCAAGGAAGAGGGGGTAGGACCGGGGAGCTGTTTTTT,CASSQGRGGRTGELFF
TRBJ2-2,-,TRBV5-1,few,TGCGCCAGCAGCCCGGACTTGGCCTTTACCGGGGAGCTGTTTTTT,CASSPDLAFTGELFF
TRBJ2-7,-,TRBV20-1,-,TGCAGTGCTACTCAGACTAGTAAGGGCGACGAGCAGTACTTC,CSATQTSKGDEQYF
TRBJ1-4,-,TRBV7-2,-,TGTGCCAGCAGCACCGCGCATACTAATGAAAAACTGTTTTTT,CASSTAHTNEKLFF
TRBJ1-1,TRBD1,TRBV6-1,-,TGTGCCAGCAGTGTGGGCGGACAGGGGCCGAAGGAAGCTTTCTTT,CASSVGGQGPKEAFF
TRBJ2-3,TRBD2,TRBV12-3/TRBV12-4,-,TGTGCCAGCACCCTTGGGGGGAGCGGGAGAACAGATACGCAGTATTTT,CASTLGGSGRTDTQYF
TRBJ2-1,-,TRBV5-4,few,TGTGCCAGCAGCTTCGTTCGGGGGTCTAGACCAGCGGTCTACAATGAGCAGTTCTTC,CASSFVRGSRPAVYNEQFF
TRBJ2-6,-,TRBV11-2,-,TGTGCCAGCAGGTCGCTAGCGACCGGGGCCAACGTCCTGACTTTC,CASRSLATGANVLTF
TRBJ2-5,-,TRBV7-7,-,TGTGCTAGCAGCTTAGACCCGCTAGCGGAGACCCAGTACTTC,CASSLDPLAETQYF
TRBJ2-7,-,TRBV18,-,TGTGCCAGCTCACCCAGACAGACCTACGAGCAGTACTTC,CASSPRQTYEQYF
TRBJ2-2,-,TRBV2,few,TGTGCCTTCCGGGGCGGGGACGCGAACACCGGGGAGCTGTTTTTT,CAFRGGDANTGELFF
TRBJ1-1,TRBD1,TRBV20-1,-,TGCAGTGCTAACCTTCCCCGGGACAGGGAACAGGCTTTCTTT,CSANLPRDREQAFF
TRBJ1-2,-,TRBV7-9,few,TGTGCCAGCAGCTTCGGGGGGGCGTATGGCTACACCTTC,CASSFGGAYGYTF
TRBJ1-5,-,TRBV7-9,-,TGTGCCAGCAGTACTCAGGAGGATCAGCCCCAGCATTTT,CASSTQEDQPQHF
TRBJ1-2,-,TRBV28,-,TGTGCCAGCAGCCTTCTCGTGGGAGTCTATGGCTACACCTTC,CASSLLVGVYGYTF
TRBJ2-1,-,TRBV6-5,-,TGTGCCAGCAGCATGGGGAGCTACAATGAGCAGTTCTTC,CASSMGSYNEQFF
TRBJ2-4,-,TRBV28,many,TGTGCCAGCAGTGAGGGGGTAGCCAAAAACATTCAGTACTTC,CASSEGVAKNIQYF